This T cell receptor beta chain was found in a study of T cells in Graves' hyperthyroidism and ophthalmopathy. The CDR3 consists of 11 residues. Germline V gene sequence: CDR1 LNHDA, CDR2 SQIVND (reference sequence). Trimming shortened V by 3 bases and J by 8 bases, and 7 bases separated the two germline ends. RNA transcripts provided the source from which TCR beta CDR3 regions were amplified. TCR CDR3 underwent first-round RT-PCR with the HTBI primer set. TCRdb re-called the multiplex PCR reads with MiXCR, one entry per CDR3 protein. The data hold more than 300,000 distinct CDR3 sequences, with roughly 15% observed a single time. Exclusion of patients followed from uncontrolled infection, other autoimmune disease, pregnancy or lactation. Isolation of PBMCs was performed on 8.5 to 10 ml fresh peripheral blood.

This TCR derives from a woman aged 25-40 years with Graves' ophthalmopathy. The chain uses TRBV19 and TRBJ1-2; D ambiguous. Sequenced material: blood. The CDR3 region is CASSISRGYTF. The CDR3, as DNA: TGTGCCAGTAGTATCTCGAGGGGCTACACCTTC.